This T cell receptor beta chain stems from a study of regulatory T cells in long-lasting Graves disease. The authors built TCR beta libraries using iRepertoire HTBI primers and Arm-PCR of CDR3 regions. MiXCR, run by TCRdb on the multiplex PCR reads, gives a single entry per CDR3 protein. The data show about 430,000 distinct CDR3 sequences, with approximately 15% seen just once and roughly 7.7% held by the top ten. Indicated time point: newly diagnosed GD, antithyroid drugs for less than 3 months. Isolated PBMC RNA provided the starting material for the TCR library. Roughly 10-milliliter peripheral blood samples went into EDTA tubes. This clonotype occurred many times. What it binds is not known. The CDR3 is 14 residues long. V gave up 10 bases and J gave up 4 bases, with 17 bases separating them. The V gene's germline CDR1 is SNHLY and CDR2 FYNNEI. General study results and limits: Having only a small sample size may have limited accuracy.

In addition, the sample was reused for a study of T cells in Graves' hyperthyroidism and ophthalmopathy.

The sequence was collected from a woman in her thirties or forties with Graves disease. The sample was peripheral blood mononuclear cells (PBMCs), taken at new diagnosis, from a patient treated with antithyroid drugs. The chain combines TRBV2 with TRBJ2-1; possible D gene TRBD1, 5 bases. CDR3: CATQDLDRYNEQFF. Written as DNA, the CDR3 is TGTGCCACCCAGGACCTAGACAGATACAATGAGCAGTTCTTC.